This passage covers 28 T cell receptor beta chains from one sample sequenced in a study of T cell responses to AZD1222 COVID-19 vaccine. Repertoires were generated with immunoSEQ multiplex PCR, while TCRdb's copy carries only in-frame clones and drops some. The sample yields some 130,000 clones, 80% to 90% seen once. The sequenced sample was peripheral blood, obtained on day 0 of AZD1222 vaccination. Receptors were obtained from an adult in good health.

This rearrangement joins TRBV27 to TRBJ1-4; D ambiguous. V lost 3 bases, J lost 3 bases, and 8 bases lay in between. Germline CDR1 is MNHEY and CDR2 is SMNVEV (reference sequence). The CDR3 totals 14 residues. The CDR3: CASSLESANEKLFF. For the CDR3, the DNA is TGTGCCAGCAGTTTGGAGTCCGCTAATGAAAAACTGTTTTTT.

The chain carries TRBV21-1 and TRBJ1-2. TRBV21-1 is a pseudogene locus. The CDR3 runs 16 residues. The CDR3 spells CASSRLPRGRDHGYTF. As DNA, the CDR3 is TGTGCCAGCAGCAGATTACCTAGGGGCAGGGACCATGGCTACACCTTC.

The rearrangement links TRBV6-2 or TRBV6-3 to TRBJ2-1; 7 nucleotides line up with TRBD2. Germline V gene lookup returns CDR1 MNHEY and CDR2 SVGEGT. The length of the CDR3 is 15 residues. J lost 6 bases, V lost 6 bases, and 11 bases had no gene match. The CDR3 is CASSPLALNSNEQFF. CDR3 DNA: TGTGCCAGCAGCCCACTAGCGCTCAATAGCAATGAGCAGTTCTTC.

The chain couples TRBV19 to TRBJ1-3; no definite D call. V dropped 2 bases and J dropped 0 bases, with 14 bases sitting between them. Germline values: CDR1 LNHDA, CDR2 SQIVND (reference sequence). CDR3 size: 17 residues. Written as DNA, the CDR3 is TGTGCCAGTAGTATATTCTTGGGTTCCCGCTCTGGAAACACCATATATTTT. It translates to CASSIFLGSRSGNTIYF.

The chain couples TRBV3-1 (or the pseudogene TRBV3-2) to TRBJ2-5; 14 bases fit TRBD2. The CDR3 loop spans 16 amino acids. V was pared by 4 bases and J by 2 bases, with 3 bases of the junction left unmatched. Germline V gives CDR1 LGHDT, CDR2 YNNKEL (reference sequence). CDR3 sequence: CASSPTSGGDQETQYF. In nucleotides, the CDR3 is TGTGCCAGCAGCCCGACTAGCGGGGGGGATCAAGAGACCCAGTACTTC.

The J gene is TRBJ2-5, the V gene TRBV30, with D possibly TRBD2 on 6 matching bases. CDR1 is GTSNPN, CDR2 SVGIG, per germline (reference sequence). V dropped 1 base and J dropped 7 bases, with 10 bases sitting between them. This CDR3 contains 12 residues. CDR3 protein: CAWSGWRGTQYF. The CDR3 DNA is TGTGCCTGGAGTGGATGGAGGGGGACCCAGTACTTC.

V usage is TRBV7-9 and J usage is TRBJ1-1, with TRBD1 matching over 8 bases. Trimming cost V 6 bases and J 11 bases; bases outside gene matches: 5. CDR1 SEHNR and CDR2 FQNEAQ come from the germline V gene (reference sequence). CDR3 length: 11 amino acids. DNA for the CDR3: TGTGCCAGCAGGCAACAGGGGGAGGCTTTCTTT. Amino acid sequence: CASRQQGEAFF.

The V and J genes are TRBV23-1 and TRBJ1-5; TRBD1 agrees at 7 bases. TRBV23-1 is placed among ORFs of uncertain function. This CDR3 has 20 amino acids. Losses at the gene ends were 3 bases for V and 0 bases for J; bases not matched to a gene: 17. The CDR3 is CASSHKRRDRGSYSNQPQHF. In DNA, the CDR3 is TGCGCCAGCAGTCACAAGCGAAGGGACAGAGGATCTTATAGCAATCAGCCCCAGCATTTT.

This clone was recorded only once. This rearrangement joins TRBV6-6 to TRBJ2-1, with D maybe TRBD2 (6 bases). CDR1 is MNHNY, CDR2 SVGAGI, per germline (reference sequence). V shed 4 bases and J shed 6 bases, with 16 bases lying between them. The CDR3 length is 15 residues. The CDR3 DNA reads TGTGCCAGCAGTTCCAACGGACGGGAGAGCAATGAGCAGTTCTTC. Its translation: CASSSNGRESNEQFF.

The V call is TRBV7-2, the J call TRBJ1-6, with a possible D match to TRBD1 (6 bases). The V end was cut by 7 bases, the J end by 2 bases, with 9 bases between. The CDR3 extends over 14 amino acids. Germline CDR1 is SGHTA and CDR2 is FQGNSA. The CDR3 here is CASNDRPYNSPLHF. The CDR3, as DNA: TGTGCCAGCAACGACAGGCCCTATAATTCACCCCTCCACTTT.

This clone was seen only once. The J gene is TRBJ2-1, the V gene TRBV6-2 or TRBV6-3; 7 bases map to TRBD2. The CDR3 totals 12 residues. Germline V gene sequence: CDR1 MNHEY, CDR2 SVGEGT. V gave up 7 bases and J gave up 8 bases; unmatched junction bases: 5. As DNA, the CDR3 is TGTGCCAGCACCCCGACTAGCCATGAGCAGTTCTTC. The encoded protein is CASTPTSHEQFF.

The chain is built from TRBV18 and TRBJ1-3, with 10 bases matching TRBD1. Trimming at V came to 5 bases and at J to 0 bases, leaving 10 bases not matched to a gene. The CDR3 has 18 amino acids. CDR1 KGHSH and CDR2 LQKENI come from the germline V gene. CDR3 coding DNA: TGTGCCAGCTCAGGTACCGGGACAGGGGAGAGCTCTGGAAACACCATATATTTT. Translation gives CASSGTGTGESSGNTIYF.

This clone was counted between two and nine times. CDR3 sequence reads: CASSQVDLLVFGEQFF. Here the CDR3 DNA reads TGCGCCAGCAGCCAAGTCGACTTGCTCGTTTTCGGTGAGCAGTTCTTC. The chain is built from TRBV4-1 and TRBJ2-1; D is undetermined. CDR3 length: 16 amino acids. V was trimmed by 1 base and J by 9 bases, leaving 19 bases between them. Germline V gene data show CDR1 as MGHRA and CDR2 as YSYEKL.

This chain connects TRBV7-6 to TRBJ2-3; either TRBD1 or TRBD2 may fit D (5 bases each). V was shortened by 1 base and J by 4 bases, with 12 bases between the two germline ends. The CDR3 loop spans 15 amino acids. Germline lookup yields CDR1 SGHVS and CDR2 FNYEAQ. The CDR3 sequence: CASSLVQRGPDTQYF. The DNA for the CDR3 is TGTGCCAGCAGCTTAGTTCAAAGGGGACCAGATACGCAGTATTTT.

This chain joins TRBV11-3 and TRBJ1-1; D perhaps matches TRBD1 (5 bases). The V end was cut by 5 bases, the J end by 7 bases, with 17 bases between. This CDR3 is built from 14 residues. Germline CDR1 is SGHNT and CDR2 is YENEEA. As DNA, the CDR3 is TGTGCCAGCAGCGGAGACAGCCTGATTTATGAAGCTTTCTTT. Its translation is CASSGDSLIYEAFF.

The rearrangement joins TRBV7-9 to TRBJ1-2, with D possibly matching TRBD1 (5 bases). The ends were cut back, 5 bases at V and 8 bases at J, with 18 bases in the middle. Germline V CDR1 and CDR2: SEHNR, FQNEAQ (reference sequence). The CDR3 is 14 residues long. The CDR3 loop is CASSQTRGGGGYTF. The CDR3 nucleotides are TGTGCCAGCAGCCAGACCCGCGGGGGAGGAGGCTACACCTTC.

This rearrangement joins TRBV18 to TRBJ2-7; 9 bases line up with TRBD1. The CDR3 has 12 residues. Trimming cost V 11 bases and J 6 bases; bases outside gene matches: 8. CDR1 KGHSH and CDR2 LQKENI come from the germline V gene. The CDR3 loop reads CAGGQGQGEQYF. DNA of the CDR3: TGTGCCGGGGGACAGGGTCAGGGCGAGCAGTACTTC.

This rearrangement joins TRBV13 to TRBJ1-1; D ambiguous. The CDR3 consists of 16 residues. V was trimmed by 5 bases and J by 0 bases, leaving 16 bases between them. Per germline, CDR1 PRHDT and CDR2 FYEKMQ (reference sequence). Written as DNA, the CDR3 is TGTGCCAGCAGCACGACCGGGATCCTCATGAACACTGAAGCTTTCTTT. This sequence encodes CASSTTGILMNTEAFF.

This chain links TRBV29-1 with TRBJ1-2; D may be TRBD1 (6 bases). The CDR3 has 12 residues. The germline gives CDR1 SQVTM, CDR2 ANQGSEA. V lost 7 bases and J lost 3, with 12 bases in between. CDR3 amino acids: CSDQGTHYGYTF. The CDR3 DNA sequence: TGCAGCGATCAGGGGACCCACTATGGCTACACCTTC.

The chain recombines TRBV9 with TRBJ2-1; possible D gene TRBD1, 5 bases. V was pared by 4 bases and J by 3 bases, with 14 bases between. CDR1 and CDR2 from the germline V gene are SGDLS and YYNGEE. This CDR3 has 15 residues. The CDR3 DNA reads as TGTGCCAGCAGCAGTGACAGTGGGATCTACAATGAGCAGTTCTTC. Amino acids: CASSSDSGIYNEQFF.

This chain links TRBV15 with TRBJ1-2, with a tentative D call TRBD1 (5 bases). Germline CDR1 is LNHNV and CDR2 is YYDKDF (reference sequence). Trimming stripped 0 bases from V and 3 bases from J, with 11 bases between. The CDR3 runs to 15 residues. CDR3 loop: CATSRDRVLDYGYTF. CDR3 coding DNA: TGTGCCACCAGCAGAGACAGGGTGCTCGACTATGGCTACACCTTC. Together with reference TRBV15 and TRBJ1-2, the CDR3 gives the full variable domain: DAMVIQNPRYQVTQFGKPVTLSCSQTLNHNVMYWYQQKSSQAPKLLFHYYDKDFNNEADTPDNFQSRRPNTSFCFLDIRSPGLGDTAMYLCATSRDRVLDYGYTFGSGTRLTVV.

This chain uses TRBV4-1 with TRBJ2-5; no clear D gene. The length of the CDR3 is 13 residues. V was cut by 3 bases and J by 6 bases, with 11 bases left in between. Germline CDR1 reads MGHRA; CDR2 reads YSYEKL. CDR3: CASSHSGEKTQYF. The CDR3 DNA reads as TGCGCCAGCAGCCATAGTGGGGAAAAGACCCAGTACTTC.

The J gene is TRBJ1-6, the V gene TRBV9; no clear D gene. Trimming took 3 bases from V and 9 from J, leaving 13 bases between them. The CDR3 sequence is 14 residues long. The germline gives CDR1 SGDLS, CDR2 YYNGEE. The CDR3 spells CASSAQIRPSPLHF. The CDR3 nucleotides are TGTGCCAGCAGCGCGCAGATTCGGCCTTCACCCCTCCACTTT.

The chain is built from TRBV7-9 and TRBJ1-1; no clear D. The CDR3 loop spans 17 amino acids. Trimming removed 0 bases at V and 6 bases at J, with 20 bases between. Germline CDR1 reads SEHNR; CDR2 reads FQNEAQ (reference sequence). CDR3 sequence (DNA): TGTGCCAGCAGCTTAGCGCTGGGCAGGCCGCAAAACGCTGAAGCTTTCTTT. The encoded protein is CASSLALGRPQNAEAFF.

V gene TRBV27 combines with J gene TRBJ2-2; 9 bases map to TRBD2. With V trimmed by 4 bases and J by 6 bases, 6 bases remained unmatched. Germline V gene lookup returns CDR1 MNHEY and CDR2 SMNVEV (reference sequence). This CDR3 has 15 amino acids. The CDR3 DNA is TGTGCCAGCAGTTATAGCGGGGGATTTGCCGGGGAGCTGTTTTTT. This translates into CASSYSGGFAGELFF.

The chain has TRBV19 and TRBJ2-7; 10 bases agree with TRBD2. The length of the CDR3 is 15 residues. The germline CDR1 and CDR2 sequences are LNHDA and SQIVND (reference sequence). The trim removed 4 bases at V and 2 bases at J, leaving 5 bases unmatched. The CDR3 DNA sequence: TGTGCCAGTAGTACGGGACTAGCGAGGACCTACGAGCAGTACTTC. Amino acids: CASSTGLARTYEQYF.

This chain links TRBV5-1 with TRBJ2-5; no clear D gene. The CDR3 has 13 residues. Trimming cost V 1 base and J 4 bases, with 8 bases left between them. Germline values: CDR1 SGHRS, CDR2 YFSETQ. The CDR3 region is CASSLNDVETQYF. The CDR3 DNA reads TGCGCCAGCAGCTTGAATGATGTAGAGACCCAGTACTTC.

This clone came up once. The chain couples TRBV6-2 or TRBV6-3 to TRBJ1-1; D is uncertain. V shed 2 bases and J shed 10 bases, with 14 bases lying between them. CDR1 is MNHEY and CDR2 is SVGEGT in the germline V gene. The CDR3 consists of 13 residues. CDR3 protein: CASSYGGVNIAFF. In DNA, the CDR3 is TGTGCCAGCAGTTACGGTGGGGTCAATATAGCTTTCTTT.